This T cell receptor (beta chain) was sequenced during a study of PD-1 blockade in classical Hodgkin lymphoma. Study-wide findings and caveats: Later analyses included only patients treated at least 1 year post-ASCT.

Every patient had relapsed following autologous stem cell transplantation, and cohorts differed in brentuximab vedotin exposure. Repertoires were generated with immunoSEQ multiplex PCR, while TCRdb's copy carries only in-frame clones and drops some. The table includes tens of thousands of clones, 76% detected once. Per the germline V gene, CDR1 is MDHEN and CDR2 is SYDVKM. Trimming cost V 11 bases and J 11 bases, with 15 bases left between them. The CDR3 contains 10 residues. Remarks on this clone: Its specificity is not known. This sample also contains other DNA sequences that code for the same CDR3.

V and J are TRBV28 and TRBJ1-2; the D is unclear. The origin of this receptor is a human donor with classical Hodgkin lymphoma. This specimen consisted of peripheral blood mononuclear cells (PBMCs), obtained at baseline. The chain's CDR3 is CASSRGGYTF. CDR3 nucleotides: TGTGCCTCAAGTAGAGGAGGTTACACCTTC.